A selection of T cell receptor beta chains follows, all from one sample in a study of CD8 T cells in Susac syndrome. TCRdb re-called the immunoSEQ multiplex PCR reads through MiXCR, storing one row per CDR3 protein. The sample gives 110,000 or so distinct CDR3 sequences, approximately 93% of which show up once; about 0.096% is in the top ten. Material for sequencing was CD4+ T cells from PBMCs. The receptor source for this set is a human donor with multiple sclerosis. The CDR3 runs from the conserved cysteine through the conserved F or W. D genes are given only for firm matches. Clone size is not always given. Where it is, it says once, few, many or a class for expanded clones.

>once|.|TRBJ1-5|TRBV12-3/TRBV12-4
CASSLGAEYQPQHF
TGTGCCAGCAGTTTAGGGGCAGAATATCAGCCCCAGCATTTT
>.|.|TRBJ2-5|TRBV5-1
CASRLNGAAWGETQYF
TGCGCCAGCAGATTAAATGGGGCCGCCTGGGGGGAGACCCAGTACTTC
>.|.|TRBJ2-7|TRBV6-5
CASKGQGRGEQYF
TGTGCCAGCAAGGGCCAGGGGCGCGGAGAGCAGTACTTC
>.|.|TRBJ1-1|TRBV5-1
CASSLYLNTEAFF
TGCGCCAGCAGCCTATACTTGAACACTGAAGCTTTCTTT
>.|.|TRBJ1-2|TRBV15
CATSRPSNGGGYTF
TGTGCCACCAGCAGACCTAGCAATGGAGGAGGCTACACCTTC
>once|.|TRBJ1-5|TRBV5-4
CASSAPSKAQHF
TGTGCCAGCAGCGCTCCGTCTAAGGCCCAGCATTTT
>.|TRBD1|TRBJ1-6|TRBV5-6
CASSTGQGGSPLHF
TGTGCCAGCAGCACCGGACAGGGAGGATCACCCCTCCACTTT
>.|.|TRBJ1-1|TRBV29-1
CSVRLGGNTEAFF
TGCAGCGTTAGACTGGGTGGGAACACTGAAGCTTTCTTT
>.|.|TRBJ1-2|TRBV2
CASSEIGQFYGYTF
TGTGCCAGCAGTGAAATCGGACAGTTCTATGGCTACACCTTC
>.|.|TRBJ2-2|TRBV19
CASSIFGGPGELFF
TGTGCCAGTAGTATCTTCGGGGGCCCCGGGGAGCTGTTTTTT
>.|TRBD1|TRBJ1-1|TRBV19
CASSAQGAATEAFF
TGTGCCAGTAGTGCCCAGGGGGCGGCCACTGAAGCTTTCTTT
>.|.|TRBJ1-2|TRBV27
CASSLSPGPNYGYTF
TGTGCCAGCAGTTTATCGCCCGGGCCCAACTATGGCTACACCTTC
>.|.|TRBJ2-3|TRBV4-1
CASSQGGGNTDTQYF
TGCGCCAGCAGCCAAGGAGGCGGGAACACAGATACGCAGTATTTT
>.|TRBD1|TRBJ1-2|TRBV7-2
CASSPGTERNYGYTF
TGTGCCAGCAGCCCCGGGACAGAGAGAAACTATGGCTACACCTTC
>.|.|TRBJ1-2|TRBV30
CAWSITEYGYTF
TGTGCCTGGAGTATCACGGAGTATGGCTACACCTTC
>few|.|TRBJ1-1|TRBV28
CASSRPMNTEAFF
TGTGCCAGCAGTCGGCCTATGAACACTGAAGCTTTCTTT
>once|TRBD1|TRBJ1-5|TRBV28
CASRNLLLQGEYSQPQHF
TGTGCCAGCAGAAACCTTCTCTTACAGGGGGAATACAGTCAGCCCCAGCATTTT
>.|.|TRBJ1-1|TRBV20-1
CSARDIYRPGGNTEAFF
TGCAGTGCTAGAGATATATATAGGCCCGGCGGGAACACTGAAGCTTTCTTT
>.|.|TRBJ1-6|TRBV9
CASSPQGGSPLHF
TGTGCCAGCAGCCCACAAGGCGGTTCACCCCTCCACTTT
>.|.|TRBJ1-5|TRBV5-1
CASRFRDNQPQHF
TGCGCCAGCAGGTTCAGGGACAATCAGCCCCAGCATTTT
>once|.|TRBJ1-1|TRBV5-1
CASSLVGGPGGEAFF
TGCGCCAGCAGCTTGGTAGGGGGGCCGGGTGGTGAAGCTTTCTTT
>once|.|TRBJ1-5|TRBV6-2/TRBV6-3
CASSLRGSGQPQHF
TGTGCCAGCAGTCTCAGGGGTTCGGGACAGCCCCAGCATTTT
>.|.|TRBJ1-6|TRBV4-3
CASSQEGPGRGSPLHF
TGCGCCAGCAGCCAAGAGGGGCCCGGGCGTGGTTCACCCCTCCACTTT
>.|TRBD2|TRBJ2-5|TRBV29-1
CSVDGGGGETQYF
TGCAGCGTTGATGGCGGGGGAGGAGAGACCCAGTACTTC